This TCR beta chain comes out of a study of blood T cell repertoires in COVID-19. About the research overall: COVID-19 samples, acute and convalescent, were from the United States, Italy and Spain. PBMCs, B-cell-depleted T cells, or T cells were the source of the cDNA or gDNA that made up the material.

The participants were between about 18 and 90 years old and came from about two dozen US areas. Generated by immunoSEQ multiplex PCR, the TCRdb table keeps only in-frame clones and is missing some. Among about 270,000 clones, about nine tenths were seen once, and the ten largest hold approximately 4%. V was pared by 2 bases and J by 8 bases, with 5 bases of the junction left unmatched. Germline V CDR1 and CDR2: MRHNA, SNTAGT. There are 14 residues in the CDR3. The TCR sequence derives from a woman younger than 45 with acute COVID-19. Sequencing was performed on PBMCs or T cells enriched from blood (not recorded which). The chain carries TRBV6-4 and TRBJ2-1; 8 bases fit TRBD1. The CDR3: CASSDAGGSDEQFF. Here the CDR3 DNA reads TGTGCCAGCAGTGACGCAGGGGGCAGCGATGAGCAGTTCTTC.